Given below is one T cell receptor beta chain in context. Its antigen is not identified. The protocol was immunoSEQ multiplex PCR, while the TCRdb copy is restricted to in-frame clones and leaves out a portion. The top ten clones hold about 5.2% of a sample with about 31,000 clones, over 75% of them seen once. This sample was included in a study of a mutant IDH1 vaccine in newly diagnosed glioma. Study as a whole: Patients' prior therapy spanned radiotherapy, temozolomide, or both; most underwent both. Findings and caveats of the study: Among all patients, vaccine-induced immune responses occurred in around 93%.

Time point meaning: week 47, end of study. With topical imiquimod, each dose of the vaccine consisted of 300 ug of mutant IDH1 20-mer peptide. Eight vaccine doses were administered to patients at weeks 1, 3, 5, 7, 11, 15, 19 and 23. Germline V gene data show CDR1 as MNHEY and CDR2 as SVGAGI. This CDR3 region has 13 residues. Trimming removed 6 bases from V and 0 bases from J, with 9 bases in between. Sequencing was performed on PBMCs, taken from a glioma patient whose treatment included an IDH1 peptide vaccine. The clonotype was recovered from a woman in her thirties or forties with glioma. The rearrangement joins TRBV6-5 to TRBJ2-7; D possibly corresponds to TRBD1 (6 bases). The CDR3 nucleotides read TGTGCCAGCAGGTCAGGGGCCTCCTACGAGCAGTACTTC. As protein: CASRSGASYEQYF.